The clone carrying this T cell receptor (beta chain) was recorded at least ten times. The antigen is undetermined. This record belongs to a study of early T cells in non-severe SARS-CoV-2 infection. Study-wide background: Whole-blood bulk RNA, unsorted, was sequenced, and chains were unpaired.

Study-wide results and limits: VDJdb-based annotation leaned toward anti-spike CD8 responses and missed private and CD4 specificities.

Individual cDNA molecules received unique molecular identifiers during library preparation. TCRdb used MiXCR to reprocess the 5' RACE reads, holding one entry per CDR3 protein. The repertoire holds 25,000 to 35,000 distinct CDR3 sequences, with approximately 6% as singletons. The V gene end was trimmed by 11 bases and the J gene end by 8 bases; junction bases not matched to a gene: 9. Germline loops: CDR1 LNHNV, CDR2 YYDKDF (reference sequence). This CDR3 is 12 amino acids long. The receptor comes from an adult who was a healthcare worker with PCR-confirmed SARS-CoV-2 infection or an uninfected control (not recorded which). The chain combines TRBV15 with TRBJ2-1, with TRBD2 matching 7 bases. Sequencing was done on a sample of whole blood. The CDR3 protein is CAVGLQGYEQFF. The CDR3 nucleotides read TGTGCCGTGGGACTACAAGGCTATGAGCAGTTCTTC.